Below are 30 T cell receptor beta chains sequenced from a single sample in a study of response to subunit inactivated influenza vaccine. Each CDR3 protein is one row after TCRdb ran MiXCR on the RT-PCR reads. Of about 610,000 distinct CDR3 sequences in the sample, 12% to 15% are singletons; the top ten hold over 8.5%. The sequencing here drew on PBMCs from blood, taken approximately 12 days after vaccination. These receptors were taken from a man aged 50-60 years who received an inactivated influenza vaccine.

This chain joins TRBV25-1 and TRBJ2-1; no firm D call. Germline V gene data show CDR1 as MGHDK and CDR2 as SYGVNS. The CDR3 sequence is 15 residues long. Trimming cost V 3 bases and J 4 bases, with 13 bases left between them. CDR3 coding DNA: TGTGCCAGCAGTGACTCGATGACACCGTACAATGAGCAGTTCTTC. Translated, it gives CASSDSMTPYNEQFF. The complete variable domain, with remaining parts taken from reference TRBV25-1 and TRBJ2-1, reads EADIYQTPRYLVIGTGKKITLECSQTMGHDKMYWYQQDPGMELHLIHYSYGVNSTEKGDLSSESTVSRIRTEHFPLTLESARPSHTSQYLCASSDSMTPYNEQFFGPGTRLTVL.

There are a few counts of this clonotype. The V gene is TRBV19, the J gene TRBJ2-4, with a possible D match to TRBD1 (5 bases). This CDR3 is 15 amino acids long. The V gene's germline CDR1 is LNHDA and CDR2 SQIVND (reference sequence). Between the trimmed V and J ends, which lost 9 bases and 0 bases, there was a span of 15 bases. The CDR3 loop is CASNQGIGAKNIQYF. CDR3 coding DNA: TGTGCCAGCAACCAGGGAATAGGAGCCAAAAACATTCAGTACTTC.

This clonotype showed up just a few times. The chain carries TRBV6-1 and TRBJ2-2; 14 bases map to TRBD2. J gave up 7 bases and V 6 bases, and 7 bases lay outside the gene matches. Germline-derived CDR1 and CDR2 are MNHNS and SASEGT. This CDR3 has 16 residues. The chain's CDR3 is CASRRLAGGHGGELFF. DNA of the CDR3: TGTGCCAGCAGGCGACTAGCGGGAGGGCATGGCGGGGAGCTGTTTTTT.

This clonotype was seen more than once but under ten times. The chain recombines TRBV5-1 with TRBJ2-1; D possibly corresponds to TRBD2 (6 bases). The CDR3 spans 16 residues. Trimming removed 0 bases at V and 0 bases at J, with 10 bases between. CDR1 and CDR2 from the germline V gene are SGHRS and YFSETQ. CDR3 nucleotides: TGCGCCAGCAGCTTGGATCCAGCGGGCTCCTACAATGAGCAGTTCTTC. Translating it yields CASSLDPAGSYNEQFF.

This clonotype was counted a few times. The J gene is TRBJ2-7, the V gene TRBV14; D tentatively reads TRBD1 or TRBD2 (5 bases each). The CDR3 runs 13 residues. With 3 bases removed from V and 3 bases from J, the gap between germline ends came to 9 bases. Germline CDR1 reads SGHDN; CDR2 reads FVKESK. The CDR3 here is CASSHWDGYEQYF. The CDR3 DNA reads TGTGCCAGCAGCCATTGGGACGGCTACGAGCAGTACTTC.

Many counts were recorded for this clonotype. J is TRBJ2-3 and V is TRBV25-1; D is perhaps TRBD2 (6 bases). V dropped 1 base and J dropped 0 bases, with 14 bases sitting between them. Germline V gives CDR1 MGHDK, CDR2 SYGVNS. This CDR3 is built from 17 residues. CDR3: CASSEWGGRISTDTQYF. CDR3 coding DNA: TGTGCCAGCAGTGAATGGGGAGGACGAATTAGCACAGATACGCAGTATTTT.

The chain joins TRBV6-4 to TRBJ2-1; D is perhaps TRBD2 (6 bases). The CDR3 spans 13 residues. V gave up 4 bases and J gave up 9 bases, with 13 bases separating them. Germline V gene data show CDR1 as MRHNA and CDR2 as SNTAGT. Here the CDR3 DNA reads TGTGCCAGCAGTGGTGGGGGGTCGCGTGAGCAGTTCTTC. Its translation is CASSGGGSREQFF.

This clonotype was seen a few times. V is TRBV4-2 and J is TRBJ2-1; the match to TRBD2 covers 12 bases. Unmatched junction bases numbered 8, after V lost 2 bases and J lost 0 bases. CDR1 and CDR2 (germline): LGHNA, YNFKEQ. The CDR3 extends over 19 amino acids. The CDR3 nucleotides are TGTGCCAGCAGCCAAAGGACTAGCGGGGAATGGAGCTCCTACAATGAGCAGTTCTTC. Encoded protein: CASSQRTSGEWSSYNEQFF.

J is TRBJ2-7 and V is TRBV4-3; possibly TRBD1 or TRBD2 for D (5 bases each). Germline V gene sequence: CDR1 LGHNA, CDR2 YSLEER. This CDR3 has 15 residues. V was pared by 1 base and J by 2 bases, with 12 bases between. The CDR3 region is CASSQGRTPTYEQYF. The CDR3 DNA reads TGCGCCAGCAGCCAAGGGAGGACACCTACCTACGAGCAGTACTTC.

This clonotype has only a few counts. One junction end does not reproduce the germline sequence, and a read error may be involved. V is TRBV6-2 or TRBV6-3 and J is TRBJ2-7; 13 nucleotides align to TRBD2. CDR3 length equals 12 residues. CDR1 is MNHEY, CDR2 SVGEGT, per germline. CDR3 loop: CASSTLAGGPHF. CDR3 nucleotide sequence: TGTGCCAGCAGCACACTAGCGGGAGGGCCACACTTC.

This clonotype came up a few times. V is TRBV25-1 and J is TRBJ2-7; 8 bases agree with TRBD1. The CDR3 has 16 amino acids. With 4 bases clipped from V and 2 bases from J, the junction kept 10 bases outside the gene matches. The germline CDR1 and CDR2 sequences are MGHDK and SYGVNS. CDR3 sequence: CASSAQGQALTYEQYF. The DNA for the CDR3 is TGTGCCAGCAGTGCCCAGGGACAGGCCCTTACCTACGAGCAGTACTTC.

The chain uses TRBV18 and TRBJ2-3, with a weak D call TRBD2 (6 bases). Trimming left V 5 bases short and J 2 bases short, with 11 bases between. This CDR3 has 14 amino acids. Germline lookup yields CDR1 KGHSH and CDR2 LQKENI. The chain's CDR3 is CASSMTSYTDTQYF. CDR3 sequence (DNA): TGTGCCAGCTCAATGACTAGTTACACAGATACGCAGTATTTT.

This chain joins TRBV9 and TRBJ2-7, with unresolved D. The CDR3 length is 15 residues. The germline gives CDR1 SGDLS, CDR2 YYNGEE. V shed 4 bases and J shed 1 base, with 15 bases lying between them. CDR3 protein: CASSPRQLSSYEQYF. The CDR3 nucleotides are TGTGCCAGCAGCCCCCGGCAGTTGTCGTCCTACGAGCAGTACTTC.

This clonotype was observed a handful of times. The V gene is TRBV5-1, the J gene TRBJ2-7, with a possible D match to TRBD2 (5 bases). The germline V gene encodes CDR1 SGHRS and CDR2 YFSETQ. The CDR3 is 17 residues long. Trimming stripped 0 bases from V and 0 bases from J, with 16 bases between. As DNA, the CDR3 is TGCGCCAGCAGCTTGGGAATCGCGGGCCCGAGCTCCTACGAGCAGTACTTC. It encodes CASSLGIAGPSSYEQYF. Supplemented by reference TRBV5-1 and TRBJ2-7, the full variable domain reads KAGVTQTPRYLIKTRGQQVTLSCSPISGHRSVSWYQQTPGQGLQFLFEYFSETQRNKGNFPGRFSGRQFSNSRSEMNVSTLELGDSALYLCASSLGIAGPSSYEQYFGPGTRLTVT.

Only a few counts were recorded for this clonotype. The V and J genes are TRBV28 and TRBJ1-2; weak D call: TRBD1 (5 bases). V was cut by 2 bases and J by 8 bases, with 15 bases left in between. From germline, CDR1 is MDHEN and CDR2 SYDVKM. The CDR3 has 14 residues. Written as DNA, the CDR3 is TGTGCCAGCAGTTTAACCGGGGCCCAAGGCGGCTACACCTTC. This translates into CASSLTGAQGGYTF.

This clonotype was observed a handful of times. V gene TRBV28 combines with J gene TRBJ2-7, with a possible D match to TRBD2 (6 bases). Per germline, CDR1 MDHEN and CDR2 SYDVKM. Trimming removed 2 bases from V and 5 bases from J, with 13 bases in between. The CDR3 extends over 14 amino acids. As DNA, the CDR3 is TGTGCCAGCAGTTTAGGAGGGGCTGGGGACGAGCAGTACTTC. Residues: CASSLGGAGDEQYF.

This clonotype was detected only a few times. J is TRBJ2-1 and V is TRBV20-1, with D perhaps matching TRBD2 (6 bases). The germline V gene encodes CDR1 DFQATT and CDR2 SNEGSKA (reference sequence). The CDR3 is 14 amino acids. Trimming stripped 7 bases from V and 4 bases from J, with 17 bases between. DNA of the CDR3: TGCAGTGGGAGTGGGCGGGGACGATACAATGAGCAGTTCTTC. As protein: CSGSGRGRYNEQFF.

This clonotype turned up a few times. The chain joins TRBV9 to TRBJ2-1, with 8 bases matching TRBD1. This CDR3 is built from 13 residues. CDR1 and CDR2 (germline): SGDLS, YYNGEE. Trimming took 4 bases from V and 9 from J; bases not matched to a gene: 6. The CDR3 region has the DNA TGTGCCAGCAGCCTGACAGGGGAGAGTGAGCAGTTCTTC. Translation gives CASSLTGESEQFF.

The J gene is TRBJ2-7, the V gene TRBV10-3; D ambiguous. Trimming took 4 bases from V and 5 from J, leaving 9 bases between them. CDR1 and CDR2 from the germline V gene are ENHRY and SYGVKD. The CDR3 runs to 12 residues. The CDR3 loop is CAISVQAHEQYF. CDR3 DNA: TGTGCCATCAGTGTACAAGCCCACGAGCAGTACTTC.

This clonotype occurred a few times. As DNA, the CDR3 is TGTGCCAGCAGCAATGGACAGGGTTTCAACAATGAGCAGTTCTTC. Translated: CASSNGQGFNNEQFF. The J gene is TRBJ2-1, the V gene TRBV2; 8 nucleotides agree with TRBD1. The CDR3 spans 15 residues. Germline values: CDR1 SNHLY, CDR2 FYNNEI. Trimming took 6 bases from V and 5 from J; bases not matched to a gene: 9.

This clonotype occurred a few times. V and J are TRBV24-1 and TRBJ2-5; tentatively, D is TRBD1 or TRBD2 (5 bases each). Trimming cost V 7 bases and J 2 bases, with 16 bases left between them. The CDR3 length is 15 residues. The germline V gene encodes CDR1 KGHDR and CDR2 SFDVKD. CDR3: CATSRPGTEQETQYF. CDR3 in DNA: TGTGCCACCAGCAGACCCGGGACGGAACAAGAGACCCAGTACTTC.

This clonotype was detected only a few times. CDR3: CASSLETGTYEQYF. The CDR3 coding sequence is TGTGCCAGCAGCTTAGAAACAGGAACCTACGAGCAGTACTTC. The rearrangement links TRBV7-9 to TRBJ2-7; possibly TRBD1 for D (5 bases). The CDR3 is 14 residues long. V gave up 1 base and J gave up 2 bases, with 9 bases separating them. The germline V gene has CDR1 SEHNR and CDR2 FQNEAQ (reference sequence). The complete variable domain, with remaining parts taken from reference TRBV7-9 and TRBJ2-7, reads DTGVSQNPRHKITKRGQNVTFRCDPISEHNRLYWYRQTLGQGPEFLTYFQNEAQLEKSRLLSDRFSAERPKGSFSTLEIQRTEQGDSAMYLCASSLETGTYEQYFGPGTRLTVT.

In its sample, this clonotype was seen a few times. This chain links TRBV20-1 with TRBJ1-1; no clear D. The CDR3 loop spans 11 amino acids. V shed 1 base and J shed 9 bases, with 9 bases lying between them. Per germline, CDR1 DFQATT and CDR2 SNEGSKA (reference sequence). The CDR3 coding sequence is TGCAGTGCTAGAGGAAGATCCCAAGCTTTCTTT. It encodes CSARGRSQAFF.

The CDR3 region is CSVSRGIAYEQYF. Written as DNA, the CDR3 is TGCAGCGTTTCGCGCGGGATTGCCTACGAGCAGTACTTC. This chain uses TRBV29-1 with TRBJ2-7; a weak D match, TRBD2 (6 bases). This CDR3 has 13 amino acids. Germline CDR1 SQVTM, CDR2 ANQGSEA. V was pared by 5 bases and J by 2 bases, with 13 bases between.

There are a few counts of this clonotype. The rearrangement links TRBV13 to TRBJ2-1; 7 positions agree with TRBD1. This CDR3 contains 16 residues. CDR1 is PRHDT, CDR2 FYEKMQ, per germline (reference sequence). V was pared by 3 bases and J by 8 bases, with 13 bases of the junction left unmatched. The CDR3: CASSFSPQQGWDEQFF. In DNA, the CDR3 is TGTGCCAGCAGCTTCTCCCCGCAACAGGGGTGGGATGAGCAGTTCTTC.

The chain uses TRBV5-4 and TRBJ2-1, with 7 nucleotides matching TRBD2. Germline-derived CDR1 and CDR2 are SGHNT and YYREEE (reference sequence). The CDR3 has 16 residues. The J segment lost 4 bases and the V segment lost 1 base, leaving 8 bases of the junction unmatched. CDR3 in DNA: TGTGCCAGCAGCTTGAGGGGCGGGGGACTTTACAATGAGCAGTTCTTC. Translated: CASSLRGGGLYNEQFF.

Many counts were recorded for this clonotype. The chain recombines TRBV24-1 with TRBJ2-2, with a tentative D call TRBD1 (5 bases). There are 12 residues in the CDR3. Germline V gives CDR1 KGHDR, CDR2 SFDVKD. The germline V and J ends were trimmed by 9 bases and 1 base, with 5 bases remaining between them. CDR3 coding DNA: TGTGCCACCGGACAGAACACCGGGGAGCTGTTTTTT. Translating gives CATGQNTGELFF.

This clonotype showed up many times. The J gene is TRBJ2-2, the V gene TRBV6-1; TRBD2 matches 10 bases. After removal of 5 bases from V and 2 bases from J, the junction contained 5 bases not matched to a gene. CDR3 length equals 16 residues. Per germline, CDR1 MNHNS and CDR2 SASEGT. In DNA, the CDR3 is TGTGCCAGCAGTCGTAGCGGGGGGACAAACACCGGGGAGCTGTTTTTT. This codes for CASSRSGGTNTGELFF.

The chain has TRBV29-1 and TRBJ2-7, with a weak D call TRBD1 (6 bases). V was cut by 4 bases and J by 5 bases, with 15 bases left in between. The CDR3 is 13 amino acids. CDR1 is SQVTM, CDR2 ANQGSEA, per germline. CDR3 amino acids: CSVVTGNLNEQYF. The CDR3, as DNA: TGCAGCGTTGTGACAGGAAATCTAAACGAGCAGTACTTC.

This clonotype has a count of ten or more. This chain connects TRBV12-3 or TRBV12-4 to TRBJ1-1; D not certain. The CDR3 has 13 amino acids. V lost 5 bases and J 0 bases, leaving 7 bases between the germline ends. CDR3 nucleotides: TGTGCCAGCAGTCCACGGCTGAACACTGAAGCTTTCTTT. It is translated as CASSPRLNTEAFF.